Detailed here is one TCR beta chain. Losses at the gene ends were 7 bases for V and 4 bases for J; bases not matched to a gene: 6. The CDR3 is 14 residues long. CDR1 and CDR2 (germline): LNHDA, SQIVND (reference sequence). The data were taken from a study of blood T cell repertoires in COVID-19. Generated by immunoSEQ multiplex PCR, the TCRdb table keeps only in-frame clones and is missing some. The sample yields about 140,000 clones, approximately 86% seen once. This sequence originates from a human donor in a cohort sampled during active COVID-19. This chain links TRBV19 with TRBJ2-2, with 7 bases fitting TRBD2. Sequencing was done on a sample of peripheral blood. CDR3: CASTPTSSTGELFF. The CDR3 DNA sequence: TGTGCCAGTACCCCGACTAGCAGCACCGGGGAGCTGTTTTTT.